These T cell receptor beta chains were read from a single sample in a study of cytomegalovirus exposure and HLA in healthy donors. Sequencing was performed with immunoSEQ multiplex PCR; in TCRdb, only in-frame clones are kept and a portion is missing. The sample shows about 90,000 clones, 62% of them seen only once. Sequenced input: PBMCs. The receptors were sampled from a woman in her 30s in good health and CMV-seropositive. Both conserved end residues are part of each CDR3. D genes are given only for firm matches. For some rows the clone size is stated as once, few or many, or as a class when expanded; others skip it.

clone_size	v_call	d_call	j_call	cdr3_aa	cdr3_nt
.	TRBV21-1	.	TRBJ2-7	CANPNYRASYEQYF	TGTGCCAACCCGAACTACAGGGCCTCCTACGAGCAGTACTTC
.	TRBV5-1	TRBD1	TRBJ2-7	CASSAGQGWDEQYF	TGCGCCAGCAGCGCGGGACAGGGGTGGGACGAGCAGTACTTC
medium-sized	TRBV6-6	TRBD1	TRBJ2-3	CASSDRETDTQYF	TGTGCCAGCAGCGACAGGGAAACCGATACGCAGTATTTT
.	TRBV2	.	TRBJ2-7	CASSLRQKNYEQYF	TGTGCCAGCTCCCTCCGACAAAAGAATTACGAGCAGTACTTC
few	TRBV11-2	TRBD2	TRBJ2-7	CASSFRTSGGEQYF	TGTGCCAGCAGCTTTAGGACTAGCGGGGGCGAGCAGTACTTC
.	TRBV10-3	.	TRBJ1-5	CAIRGQDNQPQHF	TGTGCCATCAGGGGACAAGACAATCAGCCCCAGCATTTT
few	TRBV5-1	TRBD1	TRBJ2-3	CASSLEMTGAGTDTQYF	TGCGCCAGCAGCTTAGAAATGACAGGGGCAGGAACAGATACGCAGTATTTT
.	TRBV7-2	.	TRBJ1-2	CASSPNRGLHGYTF	TGTGCCAGCAGCCCCAATCGAGGCCTCCATGGCTACACCTTC
.	TRBV18	TRBD1	TRBJ1-6	CASSGDRVGSPLHF	TGTGCCAGCTCAGGGGACAGGGTCGGGTCACCCCTCCACTTT
few	TRBV5-1	.	TRBJ1-1	CASSSTGHTNTEAFF	TGCGCCAGCAGCTCAACGGGACATACGAACACTGAAGCTTTCTTT
.	TRBV30	TRBD1	TRBJ1-3	CAWSLGQSSGNTIYF	TGTGCCTGGAGTTTGGGACAGAGCTCTGGAAACACCATATATTTT
.	TRBV7-9	.	TRBJ2-4	CASSLIEDIQYF	TGTGCCAGCAGCTTAATAGAGGACATTCAGTACTTC
few	TRBV14	TRBD2	TRBJ2-3	CASSQGGAGGSDTQYF	TGTGCCAGCAGCCAAGGCGGCGCGGGGGGTTCAGATACGCAGTATTTT
few	TRBV5-5	.	TRBJ2-5	CASSFGGGGGETQYF	TGTGCCAGCAGCTTCGGAGGGGGGGGCGGAGAGACCCAGTACTTC
.	TRBV14	TRBD1	TRBJ1-4	CASSQGGQGWEKLFF	TGTGCCAGCAGCCAAGGGGGACAGGGATGGGAAAAACTGTTTTTT
few	TRBV6-1	TRBD1	TRBJ1-2	CASSDYHRGGYTF	TGTGCCAGCAGTGATTACCACAGGGGCGGCTACACCTTC
.	TRBV5-1	TRBD1	TRBJ2-7	CASSADRGLYSYEQYF	TGCGCCAGCAGCGCGGACAGGGGGCTCTACTCCTACGAGCAGTACTTC
.	TRBV4-1	TRBD1	TRBJ2-7	CASSLVGDSSSTEQYF	TGCGCCAGCAGCCTTGTCGGGGACAGCAGTTCCACCGAGCAGTACTTC
.	TRBV4-1	.	TRBJ1-3	CASSVDSFPGNTIYF	TGCGCCAGCAGCGTGGACAGTTTCCCTGGAAACACCATATATTTT
.	TRBV6-6	TRBD1	TRBJ2-2	CASSSNRGDTGELFF	TGTGCCAGCAGTTCCAACAGGGGGGACACCGGGGAGCTGTTTTTT
.	TRBV25-1	.	TRBJ1-4	CASLTRSGEKLFF	TGTGCCAGCCTGACACGGTCAGGTGAAAAACTGTTTTTT
.	TRBV4-3	.	TRBJ1-2	CASSQVSDTNYGYTF	TGCGCCAGCAGCCAAGTCTCAGATACTAACTATGGCTACACCTTC
few	TRBV4-2	.	TRBJ1-2	CASSQDSLLGGGGYPF	TGTGCCAGCAGCCAAGATAGCTTATTGGGCGGGGGTGGCTACCCCTTC
few	TRBV7-2	.	TRBJ1-1	CASSLGPHDKAFF	TGTGCCAGCAGCTTAGGGCCCCATGATAAAGCTTTCTTT
.	TRBV19	.	TRBJ1-6	CASSIDLRPSPLHF	TGTGCCAGTAGTATAGATCTACGTCCCTCACCCCTCCACTTT
.	TRBV30	.	TRBJ2-7	CAWSRDTSRGEQYF	TGTGCCTGGAGCCGGGACACCAGTAGGGGGGAGCAGTACTTC
.	TRBV5-4	TRBD2	TRBJ2-5	CASSSYGGAQETQYF	TGTGCCAGCAGCTCGTACGGGGGGGCCCAAGAGACCCAGTACTTC
.	TRBV4-1	TRBD1	TRBJ1-4	CASSHTGGLEKLFF	TGCGCCAGCAGCCACACAGGGGGGCTTGAAAAACTGTTTTTT
.	TRBV20-1	.	TRBJ1-1	CSASLNTEAFF	TGCAGTGCTAGCCTAAACACTGAAGCTTTCTTT
.	TRBV5-1	.	TRBJ1-1	CASSLEEGMNTEAFF	TGCGCCAGCAGCTTGGAGGAGGGGATGAACACTGAAGCTTTCTTT
.	TRBV18	.	TRBJ2-3	CASSPRLTDTQYF	TGTGCCAGCTCACCACGACTTACAGATACGCAGTATTTT
.	TRBV9	.	TRBJ1-5	CASSPGVSQPQHF	TGTGCCAGCAGCCCAGGGGTTTCTCAGCCCCAGCATTTT
.	TRBV28	.	TRBJ1-1	CASGQDFAGTEAFF	TGTGCCAGCGGCCAGGACTTTGCGGGCACTGAAGCTTTCTTT
.	TRBV6-5	TRBD1	TRBJ1-3	CASSYSGTGVGNTIYF	TGTGCCAGCAGTTACTCCGGGACAGGGGTAGGAAACACCATATATTTT
.	TRBV7-9	TRBD1	TRBJ2-7	CASSLRTGGSYEQYF	TGTGCCAGCAGCCTCCGGACAGGGGGGAGCTACGAGCAGTACTTC
few	TRBV6-5	.	TRBJ1-4	CASSPRATTNEKLFF	TGTGCCAGCAGTCCGCGAGCAACAACTAATGAAAAACTGTTTTTT
few	TRBV9	.	TRBJ2-7	CASSPQGNSYEQYF	TGTGCCAGCAGCCCACAGGGAAACTCCTACGAGCAGTACTTC
once	TRBV19	TRBD2	TRBJ2-1	CASKDGLAGDEQFF	TGTGCCAGTAAAGATGGACTAGCGGGGGATGAGCAGTTCTTC
.	TRBV13	.	TRBJ2-1	CASSLGVSGFDEQFF	TGTGCCAGCAGCTTAGGCGTGTCAGGTTTCGATGAGCAGTTCTTC
few	TRBV30	.	TRBJ1-4	CAWSGGDEKLFF	TGTGCCTGGAGTGGGGGCGATGAAAAACTGTTTTTT
.	TRBV6-5	.	TRBJ2-7	CASSYRVNSYEQYF	TGTGCCAGCAGTTATAGAGTTAACTCCTACGAGCAGTACTTC
.	TRBV25-1	.	TRBJ1-2	CASSENNRDGYAF	TGTGCCAGCAGTGAGAACAACAGGGATGGCTACGCCTTC
few	TRBV6-5	TRBD2	TRBJ2-3	CASSYSAGGRDTQYF	TGTGCCAGCAGTTACTCGGCGGGGGGCAGAGATACGCAGTATTTT
.	TRBV30	.	TRBJ2-7	CAWGLDRANEQYF	TGTGCCTGGGGACTCGATCGGGCGAACGAGCAGTACTTC
.	TRBV7-2	.	TRBJ1-2	CASSLRTNGYPF	TGTGCCAGCAGCCTACGGACAAATGGCTACCCCTTC
.	TRBV5-4	.	TRBJ1-1	CASSLGPSRAEAFF	TGTGCCAGCAGCCTCGGGCCTTCGAGGGCTGAAGCTTTCTTT
.	TRBV4-1	.	TRBJ2-5	CASSQLPQETQYF	TGCGCCAGCAGCCAGCTACCACAAGAGACCCAGTACTTC
.	TRBV5-1	.	TRBJ1-1	CASSGEGGTEAFF	TGCGCCAGCAGCGGGGAAGGGGGTACTGAAGCTTTCTTT
few	TRBV5-4	TRBD2	TRBJ2-1	CASSTTVLAGDLYNEQFF	TGTGCCAGCAGCACGACTGTTCTAGCGGGGGACCTCTACAATGAGCAGTTCTTC
few	TRBV5-1	TRBD1	TRBJ2-1	CASSLTRGHTFF	TGCGCCAGCAGCTTGACGAGGGGGCATACGTTCTTC
.	TRBV7-9	.	TRBJ1-1	CASSFAGTEAFF	TGTGCCAGCAGCTTCGCGGGCACTGAAGCTTTCTTT
.	TRBV7-2	TRBD2	TRBJ2-7	CASSLRGHRALAGYEQYF	TGTGCCAGCAGCTTAAGGGGACACCGGGCACTAGCGGGCTACGAGCAGTACTTC
.	TRBV4-1	.	TRBJ2-7	CASSQAQGIGYEQYF	TGCGCCAGCAGCCAGGCACAGGGAATAGGCTACGAGCAGTACTTC
once	TRBV19	TRBD1	TRBJ1-2	CASTLRTGTANYGYTF	TGTGCCAGTACCCTCAGGACAGGGACGGCTAACTATGGCTACACCTTC
.	TRBV11-3	.	TRBJ1-1	CASSLGDVGEAFF	TGTGCCAGCAGCTTAGGTGATGTCGGTGAAGCTTTCTTT
.	TRBV10-1	.	TRBJ2-5	CASSESLRQETQYF	TGCGCCAGCAGTGAGAGCCTAAGACAAGAGACCCAGTACTTC